This T cell receptor (beta chain) was identified during a study of blood T cell repertoires in COVID-19. Study details: Samples came from the United States, Italy and Spain, spanning acute and convalescent COVID-19. PBMCs, B-cell-depleted T cells, or T cells provided the cDNA or gDNA that made up the material.

Germline V gene sequence: CDR1 SGHRS, CDR2 YFSETQ. With V trimmed by 3 bases and J by 1 base, 7 bases remained unmatched. This CDR3 spans 17 amino acids. Original handling: Reference gene primer amplification gave estimated nucleated cell counts. Data came from immunoSEQ multiplex PCR; TCRdb stores just in-frame clones and leaves some out. V, J and clone size are taken as reported in that table, and D and trimming were inferred from the DNA itself. Found here are 65,000 to 100,000 clones, just over 85% of them singletons; the top ten hold roughly 4.8%. The specimen was peripheral blood. This receptor was taken from a woman of 80 years or more with acute or convalescent COVID-19. The chain combines TRBV5-1 with TRBJ2-3; 11 bases agree with TRBD2. The CDR3 protein is CASSSTYSGGGTDTQYF. In DNA, the CDR3 is TGCGCCAGCAGCTCGACCTATAGCGGGGGGGGCACAGATACGCAGTATTTT.